The 10 T cell receptor beta chains presented below share a single source sample, sequenced in a study of blood T cell repertoires in COVID-19. Measured with immunoSEQ multiplex PCR; TCRdb has only the in-frame clones, and not every one. The sample contains around 130,000 clones, approximately 85% of which appear only once. Sequenced sample: peripheral blood. The origin of the receptors is a human donor in a cohort sampled during active COVID-19.

The chain joins TRBV5-1 to TRBJ2-2; 11 bases line up with TRBD2. Germline CDR1 and CDR2: SGHRS and YFSETQ. The V gene end was trimmed by 1 base and the J gene end by 0 bases; junction bases not matched to a gene: 5. The CDR3 sequence is 18 residues long. The CDR3 loop reads CASSLTSGGLSNTGELFF. The CDR3 bases are TGCGCCAGCAGCTTGACTAGCGGGGGTTTATCGAACACCGGGGAGCTGTTTTTT. The variable domain in full, with the rest retrieved from reference TRBV5-1 and TRBJ2-2, is KAGVTQTPRYLIKTRGQQVTLSCSPISGHRSVSWYQQTPGQGLQFLFEYFSETQRNKGNFPGRFSGRQFSNSRSEMNVSTLELGDSALYLCASSLTSGGLSNTGELFFGEGSRLTVL.

The V gene is TRBV6-5, the J gene TRBJ1-6; TRBD1 agrees at 10 bases. This CDR3 has 14 amino acids. Germline V gene sequence: CDR1 MNHEY, CDR2 SVGAGI. V dropped 5 bases and J dropped 10; count of bases not matched to a gene: 5. The CDR3 DNA follows: TGTGCCAGCAGTCGGGACAGGGGCGAGTCACCCCTCCACTTT. It is translated as CASSRDRGESPLHF.

CDR3 residues: CAWSVWGSRGNTIYF. In nucleotides, the CDR3 is TGTGCCTGGAGTGTTTGGGGCTCTCGCGGAAACACCATATATTTT. This chain uses TRBV30 with TRBJ1-3; possibly TRBD1 for D (5 bases). Germline V CDR1 and CDR2: GTSNPN, SVGIG (reference sequence). The CDR3 is 15 amino acids. V lost 0 bases and J lost 4, with 13 bases in between.

The J gene is TRBJ1-5, the V gene TRBV3-1 (or the pseudogene TRBV3-2), with D perhaps TRBD1 (5 bases). The CDR3 runs to 14 residues. V dropped 3 bases and J dropped 7 bases, with 13 bases sitting between them. In germline, CDR1 is LGHDT, CDR2 YNNKEL (reference sequence). The CDR3 loop reads CASSQWGEGQPQHF. CDR3 DNA: TGTGCCAGCAGCCAGTGGGGCGAAGGGCAGCCCCAGCATTTT.

This clone was observed a single time. The chain links TRBV27 to TRBJ1-2; a weak D match, TRBD1 (6 bases). Trimming cost V 8 bases and J 2 bases, with 18 bases left between them. Germline V gene sequence: CDR1 MNHEY, CDR2 SMNVEV (reference sequence). This CDR3 is 15 amino acids long. CDR3 protein: CASALHDRPNYGYTF. In DNA form, the CDR3 reads TGTGCCAGCGCACTCCATGACAGGCCGAACTATGGCTACACCTTC.

The V and J genes are TRBV10-3 and TRBJ1-1; possibly TRBD1 for D (5 bases). V was shortened by 8 bases and J by 3 bases, with 13 bases between the two germline ends. Per the germline V gene, CDR1 is ENHRY and CDR2 is SYGVKD. The CDR3 is 13 amino acids. As DNA, the CDR3 is TGTGCCATCCGGTGGGGGGGGGACACTGAAGCTTTCTTT. Translating it yields CAIRWGGDTEAFF.

In its sample, this clone was seen once. The chain recombines TRBV24-1 with TRBJ1-4, with D unresolved. The CDR3 totals 15 residues. CDR1 is KGHDR, CDR2 SFDVKD, per germline. The V gene lost 4 bases and the J gene lost 8 bases, with 16 bases spanning the gap. CDR3 coding DNA: TGTGCCACCAGTGACCCGAATGGACGGAGGGAAAAACTGTTTTTT. Translating gives CATSDPNGRREKLFF.

The chain combines TRBV9 with TRBJ1-2; a possible D gene is TRBD1 (5 bases). There are 15 residues in the CDR3. The V and J ends lost 4 bases and 0 bases respectively, with 13 bases between them. CDR1 and CDR2 (germline): SGDLS, YYNGEE. For the CDR3, the DNA is TGTGCCAGCAGCCCCAGCGGGGGAGCTAACTATGGCTACACCTTC. Protein product: CASSPSGGANYGYTF.

This chain connects TRBV20-1 to TRBJ2-3; D might be TRBD1 (5 bases). Germline assignment: CDR1 DFQATT and CDR2 SNEGSKA (reference sequence). There are 11 residues in the CDR3. V lost 6 bases and J 3 bases, leaving 7 bases between the germline ends. In DNA, the CDR3 is TGCAGTGCCAGACAGACAGATACGCAGTATTTT. As protein: CSARQTDTQYF.

This clone was detected once. This chain uses TRBV14 with TRBJ1-1; D may be TRBD1 (5 bases). Trimming took off 5 bases at V and 5 bases at J, with 18 bases between the two ends. The CDR3 length is 15 residues. The germline gives CDR1 SGHDN, CDR2 FVKESK. CDR3 sequence reads: CASSFVVGRRTEAFF. CDR3 nucleotides: TGTGCCAGCAGCTTTGTCGTGGGGCGCAGGACTGAAGCTTTCTTT. Complete variable domain (other parts from reference TRBV14 and TRBJ1-1): EAGVTQFPSHSVIEKGQTVTLRCDPISGHDNLYWYRRVMGKEIKFLLHFVKESKQDESGMPNNRFLAERTGGTYSTLKVQPAELEDSGVYFCASSFVVGRRTEAFFGQGTRLTVV.